This T cell receptor beta chain was retrieved from a study of T cell responses to AZD1222 COVID-19 vaccine. Libraries were prepared by immunoSEQ multiplex PCR; TCRdb keeps only in-frame clonotypes and omits some of them. The table records 95,000 to 100,000 clones, almost 90% of them present only once. V lost 6 bases to trimming and J lost 0 bases, with 3 bases between them. The germline V gene has CDR1 MNHEY and CDR2 SVGAGI. This CDR3 is 12 amino acids long. The TCR was taken from an adult who received the AZD1222 COVID-19 vaccine. This rearrangement joins TRBV6-5 to TRBJ1-5; D is unresolved. Material: peripheral blood, obtained 28 days after the second AZD1222 dose. CDR3 region: CASRHSNQPQHF. The CDR3 DNA follows: TGTGCCAGCAGGCATAGCAATCAGCCCCAGCATTTT.